This T cell receptor (beta chain) is from a study of blood T cell repertoires in COVID-19. Assay used: immunoSEQ multiplex PCR; TCRdb lists only in-frame clones, some missing. Among over 95,000 clones listed, roughly 79% were seen once. Germline trimming cut 3 bases from V and 0 bases from J; bases unmatched to any gene: 5. Germline V gene lookup returns CDR1 GTSNPN and CDR2 SVGIG (reference sequence). This CDR3 is 14 amino acids long. The sequence came from a human donor in a cohort sampled during active COVID-19. The sequenced sample was peripheral blood. This rearrangement joins TRBV30 to TRBJ2-7, with 7 nucleotides matching TRBD1. Here the CDR3 DNA reads TGTGCCTGGAGCCAAGGGGGCAGCTCCTACGAGCAGTACTTC. This sequence encodes CAWSQGGSSYEQYF.